Reported below is one T cell receptor (beta chain). This specimen belongs to a study of blood T cell repertoires in COVID-19. Study in general: Material from acute and convalescent COVID-19 was sourced from the United States, Italy and Spain. PBMCs, B-cell-depleted T cells, or T cells provided the cDNA or gDNA that made up the material.

The CDR3 totals 12 residues. The germline V and J ends were trimmed by 6 bases and 3 bases, with 6 bases remaining between them. Per the germline V gene, CDR1 is LGHDT and CDR2 is YNNKEL (reference sequence). Authors' processing steps: Scientists estimated how many nucleated cells there were by amplifying reference gene primers. Only in-frame clones appear in the TCRdb table, and some are missing; sequencing was by immunoSEQ multiplex PCR. The V and J calls and clone size are taken from that table; D and trimming were inferred from the DNA. The data show some 170,000 clones, 84% seen once. Sequenced sample: peripheral blood. The sequence was obtained from an elderly woman with acute or convalescent COVID-19. The chain has TRBV3-1 (or the pseudogene TRBV3-2) and TRBJ1-3; D ambiguous. CDR3 DNA: TGTGCCAGCAGATCAGATGGAAACACCATATATTTT. It encodes CASRSDGNTIYF.